This passage covers 21 T cell receptor beta chains from one sample sequenced in a study of cytomegalovirus exposure and HLA in healthy donors. PCR primers comprised 60 Vbeta and 13 Jbeta primers. Produced via immunoSEQ multiplex PCR; TCRdb's table is partial and in-frame only. The sample has approximately 120,000 clones; around four fifths are singletons. Sample: PBMCs. These receptors were collected from a woman aged 45-65 years in good health and CMV-seropositive.

Comments on this clone: Compared with germline, one end of the junction differs, possibly owing to a read error. V is TRBV7-9 and J is TRBJ2-2; TRBD2 matches at 7 bases. Looked up from germline, CDR1 is SEHNR and CDR2 is FQNEAQ (reference sequence). The CDR3 totals 14 residues. CDR3: CSSSPRLATGELFF. CDR3 DNA: TGTTCCAGCAGCCCTCGACTAGCCACCGGGGAGCTGTTTTTT.

The V and J genes are TRBV7-6 and TRBJ2-3; 12 bases match TRBD2. This CDR3 comprises 18 residues. Germline CDR1 and CDR2: SGHVS and FNYEAQ. The V gene end was trimmed by 2 bases and the J gene end by 0 bases; junction bases not matched to a gene: 6. CDR3 DNA: TGTGCCAGCAGCTTAACTAGCGGGGGGACCGTAAGCACAGATACGCAGTATTTT. Translated: CASSLTSGGTVSTDTQYF.

The chain uses TRBV27 and TRBJ2-5; the D gene is possibly TRBD1 (5 bases). CDR1 is MNHEY, CDR2 SMNVEV, per germline (reference sequence). The CDR3 sequence is 13 residues long. Trimming took 6 bases from V and 2 from J, leaving 10 bases between them. As DNA, the CDR3 is TGTGCCAGCAGCCGGACATTACAAGAGACCCAGTACTTC. Amino acid sequence: CASSRTLQETQYF.

V and J are TRBV14 and TRBJ1-2; D may be TRBD1 (5 bases). The V end lost 0 bases, the J end lost 4 bases, and 12 bases lay between the germline ends. This CDR3 has 15 residues. Germline CDR1 is SGHDN and CDR2 is FVKESK. CDR3 nucleotide sequence: TGTGCCAGCAGCCAAGACGGGACTGCGGTCTATGGCTACACCTTC. Its translation is CASSQDGTAVYGYTF.

The V and J genes are TRBV2 and TRBJ1-3, with a tentative D call TRBD1 (6 bases). Germline V CDR1 and CDR2: SNHLY, FYNNEI. The CDR3 has 15 residues. Trimming removed 7 bases at V and 1 base at J, with 14 bases between. CDR3 in DNA: TGTGCCAGCAACTACTTAAGGGGGTCTGGAAACACCATATATTTT. Its translation: CASNYLRGSGNTIYF.

This clone was picked up a small number of times. This chain links TRBV2 with TRBJ2-7; the match to TRBD1 covers 11 bases. The CDR3 is made up of 18 amino acids. Trimming removed 4 bases from V and 2 bases from J; junction bases left unmatched: 13. CDR1 SNHLY and CDR2 FYNNEI come from the germline V gene. The CDR3 coding sequence is TGTGCCAGCAGTGGGGGGGACAGGGGGAGTTCCCATACCTACGAGCAGTACTTC. The encoded protein is CASSGGDRGSSHTYEQYF.

This clone showed up just a few times. The chain carries TRBV6-7 and TRBJ2-1, with 7 nucleotides matching TRBD2. TRBV6-7 is an open reading frame, and its role is uncertain. The CDR3 is 18 residues long. J was trimmed by 6 bases and V by 0 bases; bases with no gene match: 14. The DNA of the CDR3 is TGTGCCAGCAGTTACTCGAATGCGGGGGTTTCTTGGCGCAATGAGCAGTTCTTC. This translates into CASSYSNAGVSWRNEQFF.

This chain joins TRBV5-1 and TRBJ1-1, with 7 bases aligning to TRBD1. The CDR3 is 14 residues long. The germline CDR1 and CDR2 sequences are SGHRS and YFSETQ. The V gene end was trimmed by 5 bases and the J gene end by 7 bases; junction bases not matched to a gene: 11. This CDR3 reads CASRFTTGDNEAFF. Written as DNA, the CDR3 is TGCGCCAGCAGATTTACCACAGGGGATAATGAAGCTTTCTTT.

The chain links TRBV15 to TRBJ2-7, with D possibly TRBD1 on 6 matching bases. V lost 5 bases, J lost 3 bases, and 14 bases lay in between. This CDR3 comprises 14 residues. Germline V gene data show CDR1 as LNHNV and CDR2 as YYDKDF (reference sequence). CDR3 bases: TGTGCCACCAGCCGAGGCAGGGGCGGCTACGAGCAGTACTTC. Translation: CATSRGRGGYEQYF.

The V gene is TRBV5-1, the J gene TRBJ2-2; 14 bases are shared with TRBD2. This CDR3 spans 16 amino acids. Looked up from germline, CDR1 is SGHRS and CDR2 is YFSETQ. Losses at the gene ends were 4 bases for V and 7 bases for J; bases not matched to a gene: 6. CDR3 sequence reads: CASSPTSGGAHGELFF. For the CDR3, the DNA is TGCGCCAGCAGCCCGACTAGCGGGGGGGCCCACGGGGAGCTGTTTTTT. The full variable domain, rest sourced from reference TRBV5-1 and TRBJ2-2, is KAGVTQTPRYLIKTRGQQVTLSCSPISGHRSVSWYQQTPGQGLQFLFEYFSETQRNKGNFPGRFSGRQFSNSRSEMNVSTLELGDSALYLCASSPTSGGAHGELFFGEGSRLTVL.

This sequence joins TRBV7-9 and TRBJ1-4, with 8 bases aligning to TRBD1. CDR3 size: 15 residues. After removal of 5 bases from V and 4 bases from J, the junction contained 6 bases not matched to a gene. CDR1 SEHNR and CDR2 FQNEAQ come from the germline V gene (reference sequence). The CDR3 is CASSQGAQINEKLFF. CDR3 nucleotides: TGTGCCAGCAGCCAGGGGGCGCAGATTAATGAAAAACTGTTTTTT. Full variable domain (remainder filled in from reference TRBV7-9 and TRBJ1-4): DTGVSQNPRHKITKRGQNVTFRCDPISEHNRLYWYRQTLGQGPEFLTYFQNEAQLEKSRLLSDRFSAERPKGSFSTLEIQRTEQGDSAMYLCASSQGAQINEKLFFGSGTQLSVL.

DNA of the CDR3: TGTGCCAGCAGTGAAGGACTAGCGGGAGGCCTATACGAGCAGTACTTC. This translates into CASSEGLAGGLYEQYF. The V and J genes are TRBV2 and TRBJ2-5, with 13 nucleotides matching TRBD2. The tail of the sequence fits TRBJ2-7 better, so the J call may be wrong. Germline CDR1 SNHLY, CDR2 FYNNEI. The CDR3 extends over 16 amino acids.

The V call is TRBV27, the J call TRBJ2-3; the D is unclear. The CDR3 has 15 residues. Trimming shortened V by 4 bases and J by 7 bases, and 18 bases separated the two germline ends. The germline CDR1 and CDR2 sequences are MNHEY and SMNVEV (reference sequence). The chain's CDR3 is CASSWSQTTKNTQYF. The CDR3, as DNA: TGTGCCAGCAGTTGGAGCCAAACTACCAAGAATACGCAGTATTTT.

The chain employs TRBV9 and TRBJ2-3, with D maybe TRBD1 (5 bases). The germline V and J ends were trimmed by 7 bases and 2 bases, with 14 bases remaining between them. CDR3 length: 14 amino acids. Germline-derived CDR1 and CDR2 are SGDLS and YYNGEE. For the CDR3, the DNA is TGTGCCAGCTCCGACAGTTATACCACAGATACGCAGTATTTT. Protein product: CASSDSYTTDTQYF.

This CDR3 is CASTYGQGHGYTF. In nucleotides, the CDR3 is TGTGCCAGCACCTACGGACAGGGGCATGGCTACACCTTC. The rearrangement links TRBV6-5 to TRBJ1-2, with 9 bases lining up with TRBD1. V lost 7 bases to trimming and J lost 6 bases; unmatched junction nucleotides: 6. The length of the CDR3 is 13 residues. The germline V gene has CDR1 MNHEY and CDR2 SVGAGI.

About this clone itself: This sample also contains other DNA sequences that code for the same CDR3. The rearrangement links TRBV7-3 to TRBJ2-2; TRBD1 matches 10 bases. V trimming: 4 bases; J trimming: 4 bases; junction bases outside the gene matches: 3. The CDR3 contains 15 residues. Germline values: CDR1 SGHTA, CDR2 FQGTGA. CDR3 in amino acids: CASSSTGGGTGELFF. CDR3 bases: TGTGCCAGCAGCTCGACAGGGGGCGGCACCGGGGAGCTGTTTTTT.

This chain uses TRBV4-3 with TRBJ1-2; 7 bases match TRBD1. The CDR3 spans 16 residues. From germline, CDR1 is LGHNA and CDR2 YSLEER. V gave up 1 base and J gave up 6 bases; unmatched junction bases: 11. CDR3 sequence: CASSQGGARGGHGYTF. For the CDR3, the DNA is TGCGCCAGCAGCCAAGGCGGGGCACGAGGGGGCCATGGCTACACCTTC.

As concerns this clone: One end of the junction varies from germline; a read error may be responsible. This sequence joins TRBV7-9 and TRBJ2-5; TRBD2 is a possible D gene (6 bases). The CDR3 runs to 16 residues. Per the germline V gene, CDR1 is SEHNR and CDR2 is FQNEAQ (reference sequence). The CDR3 nucleotides are TGTTCCAGCAGCTTAGCGGCCAGGGCCTACCAAGAGACCCAGTACTTC. Translated: CSSSLAARAYQETQYF.

The J gene is TRBJ2-3, the V gene TRBV5-1; 11 positions match TRBD2. V shed 4 bases, J shed 2 bases, and the junction held 3 bases outside the gene matches. Germline CDR1 reads SGHRS; CDR2 reads YFSETQ. CDR3 size: 15 residues. CDR3 coding DNA: TGCGCCAGCAGCCAGGGACTAGCGGACACAGATACGCAGTATTTT. Protein: CASSQGLADTDTQYF.

This clone was seen only a few times. The J gene is TRBJ2-1, the V gene TRBV29-1; possible D gene TRBD2, 5 bases. The CDR3 is 11 amino acids. Trimming took off 6 bases at V and 6 bases at J, with 9 bases between the two ends. Germline V gene data show CDR1 as SQVTM and CDR2 as ANQGSEA. The CDR3 spells CSVGLGNEQFF. In DNA form, the CDR3 reads TGCAGCGTAGGACTGGGCAATGAGCAGTTCTTC.

V is TRBV5-1 and J is TRBJ1-2; D not certain. The CDR3 spans 16 residues. Germline V gives CDR1 SGHRS, CDR2 YFSETQ. V was pared by 0 bases and J by 6 bases, with 18 bases between. Here the CDR3 DNA reads TGCGCCAGCAGCTTGGCCTACAGAGGCCGGGGTCATGGCTACACCTTC. Protein product: CASSLAYRGRGHGYTF.